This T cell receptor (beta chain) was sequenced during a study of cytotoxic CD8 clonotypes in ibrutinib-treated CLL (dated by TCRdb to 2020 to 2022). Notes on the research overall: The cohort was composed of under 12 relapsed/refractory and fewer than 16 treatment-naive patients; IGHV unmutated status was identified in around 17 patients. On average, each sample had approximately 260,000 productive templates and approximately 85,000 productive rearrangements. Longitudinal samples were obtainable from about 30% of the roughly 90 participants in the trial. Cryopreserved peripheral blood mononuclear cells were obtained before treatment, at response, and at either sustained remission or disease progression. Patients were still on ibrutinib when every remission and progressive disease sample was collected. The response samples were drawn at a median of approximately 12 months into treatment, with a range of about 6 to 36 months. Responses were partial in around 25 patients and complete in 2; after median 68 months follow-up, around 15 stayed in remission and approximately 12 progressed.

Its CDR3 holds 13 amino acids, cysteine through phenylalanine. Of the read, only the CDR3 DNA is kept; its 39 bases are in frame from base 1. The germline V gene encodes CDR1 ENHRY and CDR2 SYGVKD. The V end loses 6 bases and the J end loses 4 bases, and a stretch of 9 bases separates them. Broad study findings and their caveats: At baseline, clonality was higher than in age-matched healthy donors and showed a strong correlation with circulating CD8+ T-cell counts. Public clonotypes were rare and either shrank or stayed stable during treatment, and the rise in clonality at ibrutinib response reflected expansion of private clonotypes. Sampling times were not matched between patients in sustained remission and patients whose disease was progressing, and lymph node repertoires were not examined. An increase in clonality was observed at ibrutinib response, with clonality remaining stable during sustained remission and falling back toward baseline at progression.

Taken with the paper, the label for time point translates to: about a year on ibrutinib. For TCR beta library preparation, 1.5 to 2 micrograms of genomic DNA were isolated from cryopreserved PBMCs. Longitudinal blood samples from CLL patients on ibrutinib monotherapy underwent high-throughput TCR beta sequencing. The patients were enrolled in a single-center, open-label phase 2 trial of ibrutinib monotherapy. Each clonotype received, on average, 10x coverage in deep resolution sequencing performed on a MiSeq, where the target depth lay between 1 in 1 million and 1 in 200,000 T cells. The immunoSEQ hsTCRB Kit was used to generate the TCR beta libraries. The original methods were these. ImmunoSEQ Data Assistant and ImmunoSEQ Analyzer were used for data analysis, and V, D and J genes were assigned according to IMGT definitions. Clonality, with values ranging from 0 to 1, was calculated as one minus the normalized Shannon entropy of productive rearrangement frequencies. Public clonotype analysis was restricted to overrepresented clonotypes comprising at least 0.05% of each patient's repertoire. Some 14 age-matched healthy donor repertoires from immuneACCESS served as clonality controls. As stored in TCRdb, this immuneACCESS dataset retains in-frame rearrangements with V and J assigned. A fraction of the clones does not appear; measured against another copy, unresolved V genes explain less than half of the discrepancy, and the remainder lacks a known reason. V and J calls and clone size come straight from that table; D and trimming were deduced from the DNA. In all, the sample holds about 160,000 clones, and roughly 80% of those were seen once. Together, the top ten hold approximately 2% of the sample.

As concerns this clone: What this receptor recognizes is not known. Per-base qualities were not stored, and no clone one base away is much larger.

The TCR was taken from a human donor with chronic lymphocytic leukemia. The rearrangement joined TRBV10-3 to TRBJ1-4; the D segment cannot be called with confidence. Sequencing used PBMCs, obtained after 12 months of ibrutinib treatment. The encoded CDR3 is CAISSSLNEKLFF. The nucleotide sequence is TGTGCCATCAGCTCCTCGCTTAATGAAAAACTGTTTTTT.